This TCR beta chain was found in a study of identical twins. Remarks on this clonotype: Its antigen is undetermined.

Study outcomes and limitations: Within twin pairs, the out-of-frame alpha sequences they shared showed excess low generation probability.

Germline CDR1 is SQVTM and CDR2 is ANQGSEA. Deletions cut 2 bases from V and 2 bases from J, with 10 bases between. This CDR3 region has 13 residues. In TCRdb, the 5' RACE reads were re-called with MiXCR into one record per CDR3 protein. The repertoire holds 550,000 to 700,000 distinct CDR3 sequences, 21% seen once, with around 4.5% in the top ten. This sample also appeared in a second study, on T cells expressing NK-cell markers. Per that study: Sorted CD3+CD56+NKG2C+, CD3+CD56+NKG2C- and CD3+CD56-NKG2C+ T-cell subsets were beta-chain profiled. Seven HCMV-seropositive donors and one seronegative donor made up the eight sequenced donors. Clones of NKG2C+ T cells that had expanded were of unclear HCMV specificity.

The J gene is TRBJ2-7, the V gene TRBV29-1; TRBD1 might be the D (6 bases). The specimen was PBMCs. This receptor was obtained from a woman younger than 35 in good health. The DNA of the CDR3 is TGCAGCGTTGAAACAGGGCGGACCTACGAGCAGTACTTC. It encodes CSVETGRTYEQYF.